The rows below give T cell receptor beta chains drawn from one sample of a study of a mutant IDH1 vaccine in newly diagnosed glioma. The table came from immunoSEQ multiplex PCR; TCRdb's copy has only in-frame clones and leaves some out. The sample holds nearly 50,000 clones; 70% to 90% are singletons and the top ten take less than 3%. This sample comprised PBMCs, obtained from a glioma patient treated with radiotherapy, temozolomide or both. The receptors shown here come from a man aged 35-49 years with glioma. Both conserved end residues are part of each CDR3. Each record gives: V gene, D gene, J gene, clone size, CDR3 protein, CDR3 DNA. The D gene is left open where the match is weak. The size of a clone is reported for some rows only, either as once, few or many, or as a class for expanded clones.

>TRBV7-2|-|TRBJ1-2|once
CASSLLGNGYTF
TGTGCCAGCAGCTTACTGGGAAATGGCTACACCTTC
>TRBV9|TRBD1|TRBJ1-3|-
CASSSGGSGNTIYF
TGTGCCAGCAGTTCAGGGGGCTCTGGAAACACCATATATTTT
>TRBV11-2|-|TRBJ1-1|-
CASSLVGQNTEAFF
TGTGCCAGCAGCTTAGTTGGGCAGAACACTGAAGCTTTCTTT
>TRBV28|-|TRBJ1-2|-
CASSLGANGYTF
TGTGCCAGCAGTTTAGGAGCAAATGGCTACACCTTC
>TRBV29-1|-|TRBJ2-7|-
CSVEKANGEQYF
TGCAGCGTTGAAAAAGCGAACGGCGAGCAGTACTTC
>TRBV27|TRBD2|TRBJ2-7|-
CASSITGTVSGSHEQYF
TGTGCCAGCAGTATAACAGGGACGGTCAGCGGGAGCCACGAGCAGTACTTC
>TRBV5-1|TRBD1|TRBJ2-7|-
CASSQGDMAYEQYF
TGCGCCAGCAGCCAGGGGGATATGGCCTACGAGCAGTACTTC
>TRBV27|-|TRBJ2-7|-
CASSPSSPTTESYEQYF
TGTGCCAGCAGTCCATCTTCCCCGACGACAGAGAGTTACGAGCAGTACTTC
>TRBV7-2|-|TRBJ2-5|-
CASSLNERLIETQYF
TGTGCCAGCAGCTTAAACGAGCGACTTATCGAGACCCAGTACTTC
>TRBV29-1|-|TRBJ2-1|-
CSVEIRRNEQFF
TGCAGCGTTGAAATCCGGAGGAATGAGCAGTTCTTC
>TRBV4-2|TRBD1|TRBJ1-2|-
CASSPSLYRQGAHGYTF
TGTGCCAGCAGCCCCTCATTATACAGACAGGGGGCACATGGCTACACCTTC
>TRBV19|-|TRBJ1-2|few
CASNWAEGGSNYGYTF
TGTGCCAGTAACTGGGCAGAGGGGGGATCTAACTATGGCTACACCTTC
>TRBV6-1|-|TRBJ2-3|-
CASRESTDTQYF
TGTGCCAGCAGGGAAAGCACAGATACGCAGTATTTT
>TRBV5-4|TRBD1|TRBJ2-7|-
CASSSRDRSSYEQYF
TGTGCCAGCAGCTCACGGGACAGGAGCTCCTACGAGCAGTACTTC
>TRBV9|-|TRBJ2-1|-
CASSPSEPREQFF
TGTGCCAGCAGCCCCAGTGAGCCGCGTGAGCAGTTCTTC
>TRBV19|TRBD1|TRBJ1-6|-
CASKGTAANSPLHF
TGTGCCAGTAAGGGGACAGCAGCTAATTCACCCCTCCACTTT
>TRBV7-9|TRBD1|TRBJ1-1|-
CASSQTEDRAFF
TGTGCCAGCAGCCAAACAGAGGACAGGGCTTTCTTT
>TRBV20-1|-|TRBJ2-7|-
CSARDTLGYF
TGCAGTGCTAGAGACACCCTGGGGTACTTC
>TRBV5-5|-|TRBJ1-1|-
CASSLSVNTEAFF
TGTGCCAGCAGCTTGTCGGTGAACACTGAAGCTTTCTTT
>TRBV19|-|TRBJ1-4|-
CASRDIGKLFF
TGTGCCAGTAGGGACATAGGAAAACTGTTTTTT
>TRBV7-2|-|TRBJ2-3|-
CASSPSVSVDTQYF
TGTGCCAGCAGTCCGAGCGTCAGTGTGGATACGCAGTATTTT
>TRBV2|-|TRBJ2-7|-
CASSGASTSRYEQYF
TGTGCCAGCAGTGGGGCGTCCACGTCGCGGTACGAGCAGTACTTC
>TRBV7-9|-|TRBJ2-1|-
CASSSQGVWAYNEQFF
TGTGCCAGCAGCTCTCAAGGGGTTTGGGCCTACAATGAGCAGTTCTTC
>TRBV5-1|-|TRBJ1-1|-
CASSLGFRVNTEAFF
TGCGCCAGCAGCTTGGGCTTCAGGGTGAACACTGAAGCTTTCTTT
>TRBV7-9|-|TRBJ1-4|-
CASRDQTGLLNEKLFF
TGTGCCAGCAGGGACCAAACAGGGCTCTTAAATGAAAAACTGTTTTTT
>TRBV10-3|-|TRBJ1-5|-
CAISDGAYSNQPQHF
TGTGCCATCAGTGATGGGGCATATAGCAATCAGCCCCAGCATTTT
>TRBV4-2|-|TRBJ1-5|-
CASSQDQIRDTFSNQPQHF
TGTGCCAGCAGCCAAGATCAGATCCGAGACACGTTTAGCAATCAGCCCCAGCATTTT
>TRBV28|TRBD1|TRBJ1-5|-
CASSFYRGGVDQPQHF
TGTGCCAGCAGTTTTTACAGGGGAGGGGTGGATCAGCCCCAGCATTTT
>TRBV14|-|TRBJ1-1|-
CASSVGGNTEAFF
TGTGCCAGCAGCGTAGGAGGGAACACTGAAGCTTTCTTT
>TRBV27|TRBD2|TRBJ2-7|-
CASSRPGTSGNEQYF
TGTGCCAGCAGTAGGCCCGGGACTAGCGGGAACGAGCAGTACTTC
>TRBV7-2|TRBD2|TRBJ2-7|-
CASSAQGLATYEQYF
TGTGCCAGCAGCGCCCAGGGACTAGCGACCTACGAGCAGTACTTC
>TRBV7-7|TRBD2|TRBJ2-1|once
CASSLLAGAYNEQFF
TGTGCTAGCAGCTTACTAGCGGGAGCCTACAATGAGCAGTTCTTC
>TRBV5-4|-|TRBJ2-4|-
CASSVGPGPPEYIQYF
TGTGCCAGCAGCGTGGGTCCAGGCCCCCCGGAGTACATTCAGTACTTC
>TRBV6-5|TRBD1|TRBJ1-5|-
CASITGGGQPQHF
TGTGCCAGCATTACAGGGGGCGGCCAGCCCCAGCATTTT
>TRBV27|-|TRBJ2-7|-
CASSFIGTYEQYF
TGTGCCAGCAGTTTCATTGGGACCTACGAGCAGTACTTC
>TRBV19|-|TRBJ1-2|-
CASRLQTPNYGYTF
TGTGCCAGTAGATTACAGACGCCTAACTATGGCTACACCTTC
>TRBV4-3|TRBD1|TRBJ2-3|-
CASSQDPTGVTDTQYF
TGCGCCAGCAGCCAAGATCCTACAGGGGTAACAGATACGCAGTATTTT
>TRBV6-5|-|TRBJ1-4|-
CASSYDGGDQEKLFF
TGTGCCAGCAGTTACGACGGGGGGGATCAGGAAAAACTGTTTTTT
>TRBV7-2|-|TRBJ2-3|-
CASSSAPRGTDTQYF
TGTGCCAGCAGCTCAGCCCCCAGGGGCACAGATACGCAGTATTTT
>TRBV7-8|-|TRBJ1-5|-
CASSLAQVNQPQHF
TGTGCCAGCAGCTTAGCACAGGTCAATCAGCCCCAGCATTTT
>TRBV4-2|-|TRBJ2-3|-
CASSAGGGSDTQYF
TGTGCCAGCAGTGCAGGTGGGGGGTCAGATACGCAGTATTTT
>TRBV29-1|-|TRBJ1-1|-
CSAQRNMNTEAFF
TGCAGCGCCCAAAGAAACATGAACACTGAAGCTTTCTTT
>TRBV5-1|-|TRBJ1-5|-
CASSLGGAPQPQHF
TGCGCCAGCAGCTTGGGGGGGGCGCCGCAGCCCCAGCATTTT
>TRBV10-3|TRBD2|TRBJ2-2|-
CAISYSGRELFF
TGTGCCATCAGTTATAGCGGGAGGGAGCTGTTTTTT
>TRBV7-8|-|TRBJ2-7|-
CASSPAGRPYEQYF
TGTGCCAGCAGCCCGGCTGGGCGTCCCTACGAGCAGTACTTC
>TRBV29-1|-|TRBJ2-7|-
CSVGQETSYEQYF
TGCAGCGTTGGGCAGGAAACCTCCTACGAGCAGTACTTC
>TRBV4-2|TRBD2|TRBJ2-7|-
CASSQAGLAGEDEQYF
TGTGCCAGCAGCCAAGCCGGACTAGCGGGAGAAGACGAGCAGTACTTC
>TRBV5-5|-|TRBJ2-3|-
CASSLDRRADTQYF
TGTGCCAGCAGCTTGGACAGGAGAGCGGATACGCAGTATTTT
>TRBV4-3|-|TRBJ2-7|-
CASSQGLVAYEQYF
TGCGCCAGCAGCCAAGGTCTCGTGGCCTACGAGCAGTACTTC
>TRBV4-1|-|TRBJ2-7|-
CASSQGRAPTRGSYEQYF
TGCGCCAGCAGCCAAGGCCGGGCGCCAACGAGGGGGTCCTACGAGCAGTACTTC
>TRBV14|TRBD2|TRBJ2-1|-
CASSHGGLAGYYEQFF
TGTGCCAGCAGCCATGGAGGGCTAGCGGGATATTATGAGCAGTTCTTC
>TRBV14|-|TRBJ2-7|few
CASSQGHASGLGEQYF
TGTGCCAGCAGCCAGGGACATGCCAGCGGTTTGGGAGAGCAGTACTTC